This T cell receptor (beta chain) was observed in a study of response to subunit inactivated influenza vaccine. TCRdb used MiXCR to reprocess the RT-PCR reads, holding one entry per CDR3 protein. The sample has roughly 540,000 distinct CDR3 sequences; under 30% are singletons. The CDR3 has 16 residues. V gave up 0 bases and J gave up 8 bases, with 15 bases separating them. In germline, CDR1 is SGHRS, CDR2 YFSETQ. These records were also assigned to another study, of T cells expressing NK-cell markers. That source notes: Libraries used 5'RACE template switching adding universal primer site and UMIs. Sorted CD3+CD56+NKG2C+, CD3+CD56+NKG2C- and CD3+CD56-NKG2C+ T cells supplied TCR beta repertoires. Just one sequenced donor of eight was HCMV-seronegative, while seven were seropositive.

The sequence was obtained from a man between 50 and 59 years old who received an inactivated influenza vaccine. J is TRBJ1-6 and V is TRBV5-1; D unclear. This specimen consisted of CD4+ T cells sorted from PBMCs, obtained approximately 13 days after vaccination. CDR3 DNA sequence: TGCGCCAGCAGCTTGGACTTCAGAGGGTTGGATTCACCCCTCCACTTT. Translated, it gives CASSLDFRGLDSPLHF.